The following is a T cell receptor (beta chain) sequence with its context. Antigen specificity is unknown. This sample is drawn from a study of lymphopenia after photon versus proton radiotherapy. Whole-study results and caveats: Proton therapy kept repertoires fairly stable, unlike photons, which gained effector/memory cells. A bigger post-nadir fall in TCR diversity correlated inversely with survival time in deceased patients. After lymphocyte nadir, photon-treated repertoires showed oligoclonal expansion, especially CD8+ Temra.

CDR1 ENHRY and CDR2 SYGVKD come from the germline V gene. The CDR3 has 18 amino acids. V gave up 3 bases and J gave up 1 base, with 20 bases separating them. Here immunoSEQ multiplex PCR was the method, and the copy in TCRdb shows in-frame clones only, minus some. Among some 20,000 clones, around nine tenths were seen once, and the ten largest hold more than 9.5%. V usage is TRBV10-3 and J usage is TRBJ2-3; the D gene is possibly TRBD2 (6 bases). The sample in question was peripheral blood, obtained from a patient treated with proton-based radiotherapy. The TCR sequence derives from a man at least 80 years old with esophageal cancer. CDR3 amino acids: CAISDLTRAGFGTDTQYF. CDR3 in DNA: TGTGCCATCAGTGATCTAACACGCGCGGGGTTCGGCACAGATACGCAGTATTTT.